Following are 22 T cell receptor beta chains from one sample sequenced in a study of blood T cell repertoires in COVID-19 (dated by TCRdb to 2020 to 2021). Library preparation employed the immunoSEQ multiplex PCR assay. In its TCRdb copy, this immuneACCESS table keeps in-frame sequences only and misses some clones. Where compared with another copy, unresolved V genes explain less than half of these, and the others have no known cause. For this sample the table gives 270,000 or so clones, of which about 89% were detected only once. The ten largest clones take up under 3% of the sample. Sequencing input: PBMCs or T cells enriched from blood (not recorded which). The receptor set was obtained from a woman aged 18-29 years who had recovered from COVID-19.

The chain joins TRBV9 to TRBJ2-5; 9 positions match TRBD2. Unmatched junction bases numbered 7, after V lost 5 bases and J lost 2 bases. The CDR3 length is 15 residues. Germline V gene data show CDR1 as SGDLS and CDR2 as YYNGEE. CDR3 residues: CASSYRGGVQETQYF. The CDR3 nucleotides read TGTGCCAGCAGTTATCGCGGGGGGGTACAAGAGACCCAGTACTTC.

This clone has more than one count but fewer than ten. The DNA of the CDR3 is TGTGCCAGCAGTCCCCCGGGACAGCACTCTGGAAACACCATATATTTT. Its protein is CASSPPGQHSGNTIYF. V is TRBV28 and J is TRBJ1-3, with TRBD1 matching 7 bases. The CDR3 consists of 16 residues. V dropped 5 bases and J dropped 0; count of bases not matched to a gene: 7. The germline V gene encodes CDR1 MDHEN and CDR2 SYDVKM.

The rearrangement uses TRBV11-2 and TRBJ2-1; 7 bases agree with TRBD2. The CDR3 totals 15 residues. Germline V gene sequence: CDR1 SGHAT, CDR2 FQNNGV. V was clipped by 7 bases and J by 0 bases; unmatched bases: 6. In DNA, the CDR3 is TGTGCCAGCATCTTGGGGGGGACCTCCTACAATGAGCAGTTCTTC. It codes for CASILGGTSYNEQFF.

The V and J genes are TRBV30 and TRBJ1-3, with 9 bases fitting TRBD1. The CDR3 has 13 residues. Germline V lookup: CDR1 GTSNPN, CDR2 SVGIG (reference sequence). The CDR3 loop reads CGLQGASGNTIYF. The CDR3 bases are TGTGGCTTACAGGGGGCGTCTGGAAACACCATATATTTT. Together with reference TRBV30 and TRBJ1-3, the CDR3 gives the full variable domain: SQTIHQWPATLVQPVGSPLSLECTVEGTSNPNLYWYRQAAGRGLQLLFYSVGIGQISSEVPQNLSASRPQDRQFILSSKKLLLSDSGFYLCGLQGASGNTIYFGEGSWLTVV.

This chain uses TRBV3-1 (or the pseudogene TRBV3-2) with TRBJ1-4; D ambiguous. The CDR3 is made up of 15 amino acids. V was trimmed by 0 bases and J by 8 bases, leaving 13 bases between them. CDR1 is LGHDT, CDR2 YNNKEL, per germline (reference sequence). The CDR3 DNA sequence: TGTGCCAGCAGCCAAGATTCCCAGATCCAGGAAAAACTGTTTTTT. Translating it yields CASSQDSQIQEKLFF.

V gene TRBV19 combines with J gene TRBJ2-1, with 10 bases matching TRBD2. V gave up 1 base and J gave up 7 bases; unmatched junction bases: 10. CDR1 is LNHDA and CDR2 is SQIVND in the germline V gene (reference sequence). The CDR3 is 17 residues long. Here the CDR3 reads CASSIGESGGAWNEQFF. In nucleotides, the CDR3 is TGTGCCAGTAGTATAGGTGAAAGCGGGGGGGCCTGGAATGAGCAGTTCTTC. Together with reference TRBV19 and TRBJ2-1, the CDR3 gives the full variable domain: DGGITQSPKYLFRKEGQNVTLSCEQNLNHDAMYWYRQDPGQGLRLIYYSQIVNDFQKGDIAEGYSVSREKKESFPLTVTSAQKNPTAFYLCASSIGESGGAWNEQFFGPGTRLTVL.

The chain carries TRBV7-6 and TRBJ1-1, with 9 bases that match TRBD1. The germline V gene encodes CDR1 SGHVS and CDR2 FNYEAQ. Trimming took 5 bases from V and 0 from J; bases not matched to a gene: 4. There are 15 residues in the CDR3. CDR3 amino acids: CASSTRQGVNTEAFF. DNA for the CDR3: TGTGCCAGCAGCACTCGACAGGGGGTGAACACTGAAGCTTTCTTT. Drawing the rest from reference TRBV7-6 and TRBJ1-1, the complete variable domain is GAGVSQSPRYKVTKRGQDVALRCDPISGHVSLYWYRQALGQGPEFLTYFNYEAQQDKSGLPNDRFSAERPEGSISTLTIQRTEQRDSAMYRCASSTRQGVNTEAFFGQGTRLTVV.

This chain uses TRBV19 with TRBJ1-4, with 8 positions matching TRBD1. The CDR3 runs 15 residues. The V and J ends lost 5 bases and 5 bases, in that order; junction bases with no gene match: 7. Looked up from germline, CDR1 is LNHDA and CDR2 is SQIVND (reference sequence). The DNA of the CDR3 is TGTGCCAGTAGTCTCAACAGGGGGTTGAATGAAAAACTGTTTTTT. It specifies CASSLNRGLNEKLFF.

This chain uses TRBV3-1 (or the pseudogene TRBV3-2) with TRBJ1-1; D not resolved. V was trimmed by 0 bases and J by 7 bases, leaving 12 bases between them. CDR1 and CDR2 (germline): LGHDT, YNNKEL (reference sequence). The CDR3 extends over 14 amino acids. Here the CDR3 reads CASSQEPLYGEAFF. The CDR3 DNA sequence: TGTGCCAGCAGCCAAGAACCCCTCTACGGTGAAGCTTTCTTT.

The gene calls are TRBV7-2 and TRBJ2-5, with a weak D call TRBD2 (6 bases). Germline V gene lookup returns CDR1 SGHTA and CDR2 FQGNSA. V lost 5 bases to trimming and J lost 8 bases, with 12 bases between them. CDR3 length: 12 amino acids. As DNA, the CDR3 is TGTGCCAGCAGCCCAGAACTAGCTACCCAGTACTTC. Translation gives CASSPELATQYF.

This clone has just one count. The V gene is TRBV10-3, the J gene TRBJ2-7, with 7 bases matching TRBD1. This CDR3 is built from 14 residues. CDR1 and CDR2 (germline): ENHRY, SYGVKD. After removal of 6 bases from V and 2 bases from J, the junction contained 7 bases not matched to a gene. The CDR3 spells CAISVTDRPYEQYF. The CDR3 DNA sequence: TGTGCCATCAGCGTCACGGACAGGCCCTACGAGCAGTACTTC.

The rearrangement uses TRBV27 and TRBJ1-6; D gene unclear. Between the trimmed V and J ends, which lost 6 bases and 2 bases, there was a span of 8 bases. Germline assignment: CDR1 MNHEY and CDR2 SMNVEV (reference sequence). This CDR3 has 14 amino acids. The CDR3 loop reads CASRITPYNSPLHF. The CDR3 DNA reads TGTGCCAGCAGAATCACACCCTATAATTCACCCCTCCACTTT.

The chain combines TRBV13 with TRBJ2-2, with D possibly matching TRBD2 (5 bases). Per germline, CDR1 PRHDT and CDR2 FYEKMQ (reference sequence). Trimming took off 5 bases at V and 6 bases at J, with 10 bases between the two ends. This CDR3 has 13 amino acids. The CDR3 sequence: CASSPIASGELFF. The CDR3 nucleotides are TGTGCCAGCAGCCCCATAGCGTCCGGGGAGCTGTTTTTT.

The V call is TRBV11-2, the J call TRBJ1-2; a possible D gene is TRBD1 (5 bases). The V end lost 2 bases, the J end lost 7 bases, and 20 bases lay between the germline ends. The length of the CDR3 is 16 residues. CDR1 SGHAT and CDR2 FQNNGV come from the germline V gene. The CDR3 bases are TGTGCCAGCAGCTTATCCCCCCTCGCAGCGGGACCTGGCTACACCTTC. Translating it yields CASSLSPLAAGPGYTF.

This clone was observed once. DNA of the CDR3: TGTGCCAGCAGTTACCAGGGGGGCGGGTATCAGCCCCAGCATTTT. Protein: CASSYQGGGYQPQHF. V is TRBV6-2 or TRBV6-3 and J is TRBJ1-5; 7 bases fit TRBD1. The CDR3 has 15 amino acids. Germline lookup yields CDR1 MNHEY and CDR2 SVGEGT. Unmatched junction bases numbered 6, after V lost 2 bases and J lost 5 bases.

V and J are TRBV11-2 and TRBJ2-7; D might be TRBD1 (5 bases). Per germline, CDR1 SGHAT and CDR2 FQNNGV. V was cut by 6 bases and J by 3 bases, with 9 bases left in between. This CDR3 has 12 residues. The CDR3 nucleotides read TGTGCCAGCAGAGCCGACAGCTACGAGCAGTACTTC. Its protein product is CASRADSYEQYF.

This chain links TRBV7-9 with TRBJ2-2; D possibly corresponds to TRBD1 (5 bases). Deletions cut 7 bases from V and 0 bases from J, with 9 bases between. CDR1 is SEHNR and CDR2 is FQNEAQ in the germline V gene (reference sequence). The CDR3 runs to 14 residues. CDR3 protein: CASKKGTNTGELFF. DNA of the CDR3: TGTGCCAGCAAAAAGGGGACGAACACCGGGGAGCTGTTTTTT.

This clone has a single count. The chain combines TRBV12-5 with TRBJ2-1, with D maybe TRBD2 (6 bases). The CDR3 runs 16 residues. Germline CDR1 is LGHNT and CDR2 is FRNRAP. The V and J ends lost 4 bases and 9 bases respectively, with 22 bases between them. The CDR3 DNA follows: TGTGCTAGTGGTTCCTCCGGGACTGCGCATCTGATTGAGCAGTTCTTC. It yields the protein CASGSSGTAHLIEQFF.

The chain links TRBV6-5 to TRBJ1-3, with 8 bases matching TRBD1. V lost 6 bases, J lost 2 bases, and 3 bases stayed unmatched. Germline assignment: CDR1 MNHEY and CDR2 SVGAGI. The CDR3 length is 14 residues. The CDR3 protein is CASRRTGTGNTIYF. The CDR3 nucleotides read TGTGCCAGCAGAAGGACAGGGACTGGAAACACCATATATTTT.

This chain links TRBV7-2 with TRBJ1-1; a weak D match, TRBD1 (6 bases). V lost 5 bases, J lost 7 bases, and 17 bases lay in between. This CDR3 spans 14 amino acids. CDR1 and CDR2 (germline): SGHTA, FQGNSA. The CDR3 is CASSQPGHGVEAFF. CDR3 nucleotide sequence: TGTGCCAGCAGCCAGCCGGGACATGGAGTTGAAGCTTTCTTT.

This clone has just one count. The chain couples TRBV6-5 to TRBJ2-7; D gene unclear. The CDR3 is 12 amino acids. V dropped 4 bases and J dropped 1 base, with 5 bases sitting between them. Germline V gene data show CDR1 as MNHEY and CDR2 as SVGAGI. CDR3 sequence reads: CASSSTSYEQYF. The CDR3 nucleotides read TGTGCCAGCAGTTCGACATCCTACGAGCAGTACTTC.

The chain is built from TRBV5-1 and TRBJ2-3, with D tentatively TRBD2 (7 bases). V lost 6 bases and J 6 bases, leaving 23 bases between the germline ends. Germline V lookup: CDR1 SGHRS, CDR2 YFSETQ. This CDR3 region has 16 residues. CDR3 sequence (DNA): TGCGCCAGCACCCCGGGACCCCGGGGGGCGCTTGATACGCAGTATTTT. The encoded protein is CASTPGPRGALDTQYF.